This T cell receptor beta chain was identified during a study of graft-versus-host responses after intestinal transplantation. With 4 bases clipped from V and 5 bases from J, the junction kept 3 bases outside the gene matches. The germline V gene encodes CDR1 SGHAT and CDR2 FQNNGV. The CDR3 sequence is 14 residues long. This clone has just one count. Method: immunoSEQ multiplex PCR; TCRdb's copy keeps in-frame clones and lacks some. This sample carries just under 100,000 clones, around 90% of them seen once, and the ten largest clones take 15% to 20%. Sequenced material: PBMCs, taken approximately 470 days after intestinal transplant. This chain joins TRBV11-2 and TRBJ2-1, with 9 bases matching TRBD1. This TCR was sampled from a human patient who received an intestinal transplant, so some T cells may come from the graft donor. The CDR3 spells CASSSQGAHNEQFF. The DNA for the CDR3 is TGTGCCAGCAGCTCACAGGGGGCGCACAATGAGCAGTTCTTC.